The rows below give T cell receptor beta chains drawn from one sample of a study of blood T cell repertoires in COVID-19. Using immunoSEQ multiplex PCR, the repertoire was profiled, and TCRdb retains in-frame clones only, with some absent. The sample records over 30,000 clones, about 88% being singletons. Sequencing was performed on peripheral blood. The receptors were gathered from a man aged 70 or older with active COVID-19. The CDR3 runs from the conserved cysteine through the conserved F or W. The D gene is left open where the match is weak. Clone sizes are given selectively: once, few, many, or a class where the clone is expanded.

>TRBJ1-2|.|.|TRBV25-1
TGTGCCAGCAGCCTTTCTGGGGGCCCGTATGGCTACACCTTC
CASSLSGGPYGYTF
>TRBJ1-2|.|.|TRBV6-5
TGTGCCAGCAGTTACAGGGGCAGCAGCTATGGCTACACCTTC
CASSYRGSSYGYTF
>TRBJ2-2|.|few|TRBV19
TGTGCCAGTAGTATACTGGCAGGGGACGCCGGGGAGCTGTTTTTT
CASSILAGDAGELFF
>TRBJ2-2|TRBD1|.|TRBV2
TGTGCCAGCAGTGTCCGGGACAGGGGGCTATTCACCGGGGAGCTGTTTTTT
CASSVRDRGLFTGELFF
>TRBJ1-2|TRBD1|.|TRBV5-1
TGCGCCAGCAGCCCAAGGGACAGGGGGAACACCATGTCTAGAGGCTACACCTTC
CASSPRDRGNTMSRGYTF
>TRBJ1-5|.|once|TRBV24-1
TGTGCCACCAGTGATTCAGGCAGGGGATCCAATCAGCCCCAGCATTTT
CATSDSGRGSNQPQHF
>TRBJ1-2|.|.|TRBV6-5
TGTGCCAGCAGTTCAGGAGGGAATGGCTACACCTTC
CASSSGGNGYTF
>TRBJ1-5|.|.|TRBV7-2
TGTGCCAGCAGCTTAGCACAGGGCTTAGGTCAGCCCCAGCATTTT
CASSLAQGLGQPQHF
>TRBJ1-1|.|.|TRBV30
TGTGCCTGGAGTGTAACAGTAGGCACTGAAGCTTTCTTT
CAWSVTVGTEAFF
>TRBJ2-5|TRBD2|.|TRBV10-3
TGTGCCATCAGATCGGGGGGGGGACTTCAAGAGACCCAGTACTTC
CAIRSGGGLQETQYF
>TRBJ2-7|.|.|TRBV5-4
TGTGCCAGCAGCTTGCGGGGCGGGAAGGAGCAGTACTTC
CASSLRGGKEQYF
>TRBJ1-2|.|.|TRBV11-2
TGTGCCAGCAGCTTAGGCGCAGGTGGCGGCTACACCTTC
CASSLGAGGGYTF
>TRBJ2-7|TRBD1|.|TRBV3-1/TRBV3-2
TGTGCCAGCAGCCAAGGTGTCGCGGACAGGGGTGGCGAGCAGTACTTC
CASSQGVADRGGEQYF
>TRBJ1-2|TRBD1|.|TRBV11-2
TGTGCCAGCAGCCAGGGGGGCTCTGCCCGCTATGGCTACACCTTC
CASSQGGSARYGYTF
>TRBJ2-1|TRBD2|.|TRBV5-6
TGTGCCAGCAGCTGGGCGCTAGCGGGGGGATACAATGAGCAGTTCTTC
CASSWALAGGYNEQFF
>TRBJ2-7|TRBD2|.|TRBV7-2
TGTGCCAGCGGAACGGGAGGGTACTACGAGCAGTACTTC
CASGTGGYYEQYF
>TRBJ2-2|TRBD2|.|TRBV24-1
TGTGCCACCAGTGATGCCGCTAGCGGGAGGGCCGGCACCGGGGAGCTGTTTTTT
CATSDAASGRAGTGELFF
>TRBJ2-1|TRBD2|.|TRBV6-5
TGTGCCAGCAGCTTAAGCGGGAGCTCCTACAATGAGCAGTTCTTC
CASSLSGSSYNEQFF
>TRBJ2-7|.|.|TRBV12-3/TRBV12-4
TGTGCCAGCACCACGTCGGTTCCCTACGAGCAGTACTTC
CASTTSVPYEQYF
>TRBJ2-7|TRBD2|.|TRBV5-4
TGTGCCAGCAGCTTGGGCGGGGGGAGTTACTACGAGCAGTACTTC
CASSLGGGSYYEQYF
>TRBJ2-2|.|.|TRBV21-1
TGTGCCGATGACAGGGGGGTCGACGGGGAGCTGTTTTTT
CADDRGVDGELFF
>TRBJ1-5|.|.|TRBV18
TGTGCCAGCTCCCGGGGGGGGGAGAGCAATCAGCCCCAGCATTTT
CASSRGGESNQPQHF
>TRBJ2-3|.|.|TRBV19
TGTGCCAGTAGTACATCGGGGTCGGGAGATACGCAGTATTTT
CASSTSGSGDTQYF
>TRBJ1-1|.|.|TRBV20-1
TGCAGTGCCGTACTCAAGGAAGCTTTCTTT
CSAVLKEAFF
>TRBJ1-5|.|.|TRBV6-5
TGTGCCAGCAAACGGGAGAGCAATCAGCCCCAGCATTTT
CASKRESNQPQHF
>TRBJ1-5|.|once|TRBV7-9
TGTGCCAGCAGCGACGGGGGGACACCCGGGAATCAGCCCCAGCATTTT
CASSDGGTPGNQPQHF
>TRBJ1-4|.|.|TRBV27
TGTGCCAGCACCTTAAGGGGGTCGTGGAAGGCAACTAATGAAAAACTGTTTTTT
CASTLRGSWKATNEKLFF
>TRBJ2-3|.|once|TRBV7-2
TGTGCCAGCCGTAAGAATCCTACGAACACAGATACGCAGTATTTT
CASRKNPTNTDTQYF
>TRBJ2-2|.|.|TRBV24-1
TGTGCCACCAGTATAGGGGCCGGGGAGCTGTTTTTT
CATSIGAGELFF